This record covers a single T cell receptor beta chain. The table lists this clonotype with a few counts. Its recognized antigen is unknown. Qualities for individual bases were not recorded, and no much larger clone is one base off. These data come from a study of blood T cells in healthy people across ages (dated by TCRdb to between 2015 and 2017). Context from the whole study: In model experiments, template switching captured roughly one uniquely barcoded TCR beta cDNA molecule for every two T cells. The donors were divided into four age groups: young (average around 15 years), middle-aged (around 37), aged (approximately 62) and long-lived (roughly 88). The study measured age-related changes in TCR beta repertoire diversity using deep sequencing normalized with unique cDNA molecular identifiers. Donors of different ages were randomly distributed across sequencing lanes to avoid experimental bias. The study analyzed two additional independent replicas of 1 million unique cDNA reads from the same blood draw for two donors, one aged 18 to 30 and one aged 80 or older.

Systemically healthy Caucasian individuals from Russia, about 38 in total and aged roughly 6 to 100 years, were included as donors. About 10 milliliters of peripheral blood were collected from each donor into EDTA-treated Vacutainer tubes. Ficoll-Paque density-gradient centrifugation was used to isolate PBMCs, with at least 7 million per sample. Total RNA was extracted from PBMCs with Trizol reagent, with at least 5 micrograms obtained per sample. The percentages of naive CD45RAhigh/CD27high T cells were determined by flow cytometry on a PBMC aliquot from every donor. CDR1 and CDR2 are read off the germline V gene as MNHEY and SVGAGI. The CDR3 holds 12 amino acids from the cysteine to the phenylalanine. Just CDR3 DNA is preserved here, 36 bases in frame from base 1. The method behind the library was 5' RACE. Reads for this sample came from an Illumina HiSeq 2500. A second roughly 6 to 12 cycle PCR used a sample-barcoded 5' primer and a J-beta primer mix. Each TCR beta cDNA molecule received a unique molecular identifier from a template-switch 5' adaptor carrying 12 random nucleotides. Each sample yielded at least 2.5 million CDR3-containing paired-end reads. First-strand cDNA synthesis was performed from all RNA using the Mint cDNA synthesis kit, with priming by a TRBC-specific oligonucleotide. All cDNA was treated with uracil-DNA glycosylase and then went through a first 18-cycle PCR with the universal primers M1SS and BC2_uni_R. Per the original workflow: For normalization, 1 million high-quality reads were randomly selected from each sample, with every read carrying a distinct molecular identifier. Reads with shared molecular identifiers were discarded instead of being binned into consensus sequences. MiTCR, run with a Q25 quality threshold and the strictest error-elimination algorithm, handled CDR3 identification, clonotype clustering and error correction. A nonparametric unseen species model using Euler transformation provided a lower-bound estimate of total TCR beta diversity. In TCRdb, the public reads were trimmed at Q25 with fastp and aligned with MiXCR, with productive beta chains retained. All rows with the same CDR3 protein become a single entry with the most common DNA and genes. The authors' filters were not applied to this entry. The sample table lists 270,000 or so distinct CDR3 sequences, 25% to 30% of them with a count of one. Approximately 30% of the sample lies in the top ten.

The paper's findings and limits, for the study overall: Total diversity estimates from one million sequenced T cells were considered lower bounds and underestimates. Compared with the aged group, more naive CD4+ T cells, fewer expanded clones and increased TCR diversity were shown by the long-lived group, suggesting age selection. The CMV infection status of donors was not known, potentially confounding age-related changes in expanded clonotypes. As age increased, observed TCR beta diversity per million T cells dropped in a roughly linear way, and a significant reduction was already evident by age 40. Observed TCR beta diversity correlated strongly with the percentage of naive T cells measured by flow cytometry. Since profiling was done on bulk unsorted PBMCs, naive and antigen-experienced compartments could not be conclusively compared.

The sample comprised blood. This sequence was found in a woman in her sixties or seventies in good health. The chain uses TRBV6-5 and TRBJ2-1; TRBD2 lines up with 8 middle nucleotides. The end of the DNA fits TRBJ2-5 better, so the J call may be wrong. Here the CDR3 is given as CATQRGKETQYF. The bases read TGTGCCACCCAGCGGGGGAAAGAGACCCAGTACTTC.